The rows below give T cell receptor beta chains drawn from one sample of a study of tumor T cells in aggressive B-cell lymphoma. Sequenced by immunoSEQ multiplex PCR; TCRdb stores in-frame clones only, minus some. The table includes about 850 clones, 90% detected once. The specimen was tumor tissue. Every receptor here comes from an adult with diffuse large B cell lymphoma. Both conserved end residues are part of each CDR3. The D gene is left open where the match is weak. A clone size is listed for some rows: how often the clone was seen (once, few, many), or a class if it is expanded.

v_call: TRBV7-2
cdr3_length: 15
j_call: TRBJ1-2
clone_size: .
d_call: .
cdr3_aa: CASSLDVSHNYGYTF
cdr3_nt: TGTGCCAGCAGCTTAGATGTGAGCCATAACTATGGCTACACCTTC

v_call: TRBV4-1
cdr3_length: 15
j_call: TRBJ1-1
clone_size: .
d_call: TRBD1
cdr3_aa: CASSQMTGMNTEAFF
cdr3_nt: TGCGCCAGCAGCCAGATGACAGGGATGAACACTGAAGCTTTCTTT

v_call: TRBV7-7
cdr3_length: 15
j_call: TRBJ1-5
clone_size: once
d_call: .
cdr3_aa: CASSLEGNSNQPQHF
cdr3_nt: TGTGCTAGCAGCTTAGAGGGGAATAGCAATCAGCCCCAGCATTTT

v_call: TRBV11-2
cdr3_length: 13
j_call: TRBJ2-1
clone_size: .
d_call: TRBD2
cdr3_aa: CACAGGAWNKQFF
cdr3_nt: TGTGCCTGCGCGGGAGGTGCCTGGAATAAGCAGTTCTTC

v_call: TRBV18
cdr3_length: 15
j_call: TRBJ1-5
clone_size: .
d_call: .
cdr3_aa: CASGSQGLSNQPQHF
cdr3_nt: TGTGCCAGCGGTTCCCAGGGGTTAAGCAATCAGCCCCAGCATTTT

v_call: TRBV29-1
cdr3_length: 13
j_call: TRBJ1-5
clone_size: few
d_call: .
cdr3_aa: CSVRGGYNQPQHF
cdr3_nt: TGCAGCGTAAGAGGGGGATACAATCAGCCCCAGCATTTT

v_call: TRBV27
cdr3_length: 14
j_call: TRBJ1-1
clone_size: .
d_call: TRBD1
cdr3_aa: CASKLTGGNTEAFF
cdr3_nt: TGTGCCAGCAAATTGACAGGGGGCAACACTGAAGCTTTCTTT

v_call: TRBV19
cdr3_length: 15
j_call: TRBJ2-1
clone_size: .
d_call: .
cdr3_aa: CASSSPGALSNEQFF
cdr3_nt: TGTGCCAGTAGTTCCCCAGGGGCCCTTAGCAATGAGCAGTTCTTC

v_call: TRBV7-9
cdr3_length: 12
j_call: TRBJ1-1
clone_size: .
d_call: .
cdr3_aa: CASSLGDTKAFF
cdr3_nt: TGTGCCAGCAGCTTAGGGGACACTAAAGCTTTCTTT

v_call: TRBV7-9
cdr3_length: 13
j_call: TRBJ2-7
clone_size: .
d_call: TRBD1
cdr3_aa: CASSNTGGREQYF
cdr3_nt: TGTGCCAGCAGCAACACAGGGGGCCGTGAGCAGTACTTC

v_call: TRBV6-5
cdr3_length: 16
j_call: TRBJ2-7
clone_size: .
d_call: TRBD2
cdr3_aa: CASSYLGLAGPTRQYF
cdr3_nt: TGTGCCAGCAGTTACCTGGGACTAGCGGGGCCTACGAGGCAGTACTTC

v_call: TRBV14
cdr3_length: 15
j_call: TRBJ1-1
clone_size: .
d_call: .
cdr3_aa: CASSHGRGGYTEAFF
cdr3_nt: TGTGCCAGCAGCCACGGGAGGGGGGGGTACACTGAAGCTTTCTTT

v_call: TRBV7-8
cdr3_length: 14
j_call: TRBJ2-1
clone_size: once
d_call: .
cdr3_aa: CASGPGTGGNEQFF
cdr3_nt: TGTGCCAGCGGCCCCGGGACTGGAGGGAATGAGCAGTTCTTC

v_call: TRBV4-3
cdr3_length: 13
j_call: TRBJ2-7
clone_size: few
d_call: .
cdr3_aa: CASSQDRGYEQYF
cdr3_nt: TGCGCCAGCAGCCAAGATCGCGGCTACGAGCAGTACTTC

v_call: TRBV7-6
cdr3_length: 14
j_call: TRBJ2-7
clone_size: .
d_call: .
cdr3_aa: CASSSGTGSYEQYF
cdr3_nt: TGTGCCAGCAGCTCCGGGACTGGTTCCTACGAGCAGTACTTC

v_call: TRBV2
cdr3_length: 16
j_call: TRBJ2-3
clone_size: few
d_call: TRBD1
cdr3_aa: CASSWPRDRVTDTQYF
cdr3_nt: TGTGCCAGCAGTTGGCCCCGGGACAGGGTTACAGATACGCAGTATTTT

v_call: TRBV7-9
cdr3_length: 12
j_call: TRBJ2-7
clone_size: .
d_call: .
cdr3_aa: CASSQGSYEQYF
cdr3_nt: TGTGCCAGCAGCCAGGGGAGTTACGAGCAGTACTTC

v_call: TRBV7-3
cdr3_length: 17
j_call: TRBJ1-1
clone_size: few
d_call: TRBD1
cdr3_aa: CASSLRAGGPGHTEAFF
cdr3_nt: TGTGCCAGCAGCTTAAGGGCAGGGGGCCCCGGGCACACTGAAGCTTTCTTT

v_call: TRBV10-3
cdr3_length: 14
j_call: TRBJ1-5
clone_size: .
d_call: .
cdr3_aa: CAISSGGVRQPQHF
cdr3_nt: TGTGCCATCAGTTCCGGAGGAGTTCGTCAGCCCCAGCATTTT

v_call: TRBV28
cdr3_length: 12
j_call: TRBJ2-5
clone_size: .
d_call: .
cdr3_aa: CASRMTGKTQYF
cdr3_nt: TGTGCCAGCAGGATGACAGGAAAGACCCAGTACTTC

v_call: TRBV6-5
cdr3_length: 15
j_call: TRBJ2-3
clone_size: few
d_call: .
cdr3_aa: CASSRLASDTDTQYF
cdr3_nt: TGTGCCAGCAGTAGGCTAGCCTCCGACACAGATACGCAGTATTTT

v_call: TRBV9
cdr3_length: 14
j_call: TRBJ2-5
clone_size: .
d_call: .
cdr3_aa: CASSAHDNQETQYF
cdr3_nt: TGTGCCAGCAGCGCCCATGACAACCAAGAGACCCAGTACTTC

v_call: TRBV28
cdr3_length: 22
j_call: TRBJ2-6
clone_size: .
d_call: TRBD2
cdr3_aa: CASRASSGTSGSRGLGANVLTF
cdr3_nt: TGTGCCAGCAGAGCGAGCAGCGGGACTAGCGGGTCCCGAGGCCTTGGGGCCAACGTCTTGACTTTC

v_call: TRBV19
cdr3_length: 19
j_call: TRBJ2-3
clone_size: .
d_call: TRBD1
cdr3_aa: CASSTPGVGDRGRTDTQYF
cdr3_nt: TGTGCCAGTAGTACCCCCGGGGTAGGGGACAGGGGGCGCACAGATACGCAGTATTTT

v_call: TRBV5-6
cdr3_length: 14
j_call: TRBJ2-7
clone_size: .
d_call: .
cdr3_aa: CASSLVQGSYEQYF
cdr3_nt: TGTGCCAGCAGCTTGGTGCAGGGTTCTTACGAGCAGTACTTC

v_call: TRBV7-2
cdr3_length: 16
j_call: TRBJ1-5
clone_size: .
d_call: TRBD1
cdr3_aa: CASSLVAQGANQPQHF
cdr3_nt: TGTGCCAGCAGCTTAGTGGCACAGGGGGCTAATCAGCCCCAGCATTTT

v_call: TRBV9
cdr3_length: 15
j_call: TRBJ2-3
clone_size: .
d_call: .
cdr3_aa: CASSVQGGTTDTQYF
cdr3_nt: TGCGCCAGCAGCGTACAGGGCGGGACGACCGATACGCAGTATTTT

v_call: TRBV2
cdr3_length: 16
j_call: TRBJ2-2
clone_size: .
d_call: .
cdr3_aa: CASRYNLAEDTGELFF
cdr3_nt: TGTGCCAGCAGGTACAACTTAGCGGAAGACACCGGGGAGCTGTTTTTT

v_call: TRBV11-2
cdr3_length: 18
j_call: TRBJ2-3
clone_size: .
d_call: .
cdr3_aa: CASSQLGPGVISTDTQYF
cdr3_nt: TGTGCCAGCAGTCAATTAGGTCCAGGGGTGATAAGCACAGATACGCAGTATTTT

v_call: TRBV18
cdr3_length: 12
j_call: TRBJ1-5
clone_size: once
d_call: .
cdr3_aa: CASSEANRPQHF
cdr3_nt: TGTGCCAGCTCAGAAGCCAACAGGCCCCAGCATTTT

v_call: TRBV19
cdr3_length: 16
j_call: TRBJ1-5
clone_size: .
d_call: TRBD1
cdr3_aa: CASSTGRGDSNQPQHF
cdr3_nt: TGTGCCAGTAGTACCGGCAGGGGGGATAGCAATCAGCCCCAGCATTTT

v_call: TRBV6-5
cdr3_length: 13
j_call: TRBJ1-1
clone_size: .
d_call: .
cdr3_aa: CASRLTGNTEAFF
cdr3_nt: TGTGCCAGCAGACTCACAGGGAACACTGAAGCTTTCTTT

v_call: TRBV29-1
cdr3_length: 10
j_call: TRBJ1-1
clone_size: .
d_call: .
cdr3_aa: CSVAEPEAFF
cdr3_nt: TGCAGCGTAGCCGAGCCCGAGGCTTTCTTT

v_call: TRBV5-1
cdr3_length: 17
j_call: TRBJ2-1
clone_size: .
d_call: TRBD2
cdr3_aa: CASSSRVAGGPRNEQFF
cdr3_nt: TGCGCCAGCAGCTCCCGGGTAGCGGGGGGGCCTCGAAATGAGCAGTTCTTC

v_call: TRBV11-2
cdr3_length: 15
j_call: TRBJ2-3
clone_size: .
d_call: TRBD1
cdr3_aa: CASSIGQGRADTQYF
cdr3_nt: TGTGCCAGCAGCATCGGACAGGGGAGGGCAGATACGCAGTATTTT

v_call: TRBV30
cdr3_length: 15
j_call: TRBJ2-7
clone_size: once
d_call: .
cdr3_aa: CAWTEAAGWTYEQYF
cdr3_nt: TGTGCCTGGACTGAGGCGGCAGGGTGGACCTACGAGCAGTACTTC

v_call: TRBV4-3
cdr3_length: 17
j_call: TRBJ2-5
clone_size: once
d_call: .
cdr3_aa: CASSQDYGSLEVETQYF
cdr3_nt: TGCGCCAGCAGCCAAGATTACGGGTCACTAGAGGTAGAGACCCAGTACTTC